The 5 T cell receptor beta chains listed next were all sequenced from one sample in a study of cytomegalovirus exposure and HLA in healthy donors. A multiplex PCR was run with 60 Vbeta primers and 13 Jbeta primers. Using immunoSEQ multiplex PCR, the repertoire was profiled, and TCRdb retains in-frame clones only, with some absent. The sample lists about 130,000 clones; about 64% were seen once. Sample: PBMCs. The receptor set was obtained from a woman between 40 and 55 years old in good health and CMV-seronegative.

The J gene is TRBJ2-5, the V gene TRBV7-2; 7 bases fit TRBD1. The better agreement between TRBJ2-7 and the DNA end casts doubt on the J call. The CDR3 sequence is 15 residues long. Per germline, CDR1 SGHTA and CDR2 FQGNSA. The CDR3 loop is CASSSDRVSSYEQYF. Written as DNA, the CDR3 is TGTGCCAGCAGCTCCGACAGGGTAAGCTCCTACGAGCAGTACTTC.

The chain carries TRBV30 and TRBJ1-1, with 8 nucleotides matching TRBD1. J gave up 4 bases and V 4 bases, and 5 bases lay outside the gene matches. The CDR3 is 13 amino acids. Per germline, CDR1 GTSNPN and CDR2 SVGIG (reference sequence). The CDR3: CAWKGQGPTEAFF. CDR3 nucleotides: TGTGCCTGGAAAGGACAGGGACCCACTGAAGCTTTCTTT.

This clone was observed once. The V call is TRBV6-4, the J call TRBJ2-2, with a tentative D call TRBD1 (5 bases). This CDR3 has 13 amino acids. Trimming removed 8 bases from V and 4 bases from J, with 11 bases in between. Per germline, CDR1 MRHNA and CDR2 SNTAGT. The CDR3 DNA follows: TGTGCCAGCCGACAGCTTGCCACCGGGGAGCTGTTTTTT. Residues: CASRQLATGELFF.

This clone came up a few times. The chain joins TRBV19 to TRBJ1-1, with a possible D match to TRBD1 (5 bases). The CDR3 consists of 13 residues. CDR1 LNHDA and CDR2 SQIVND come from the germline V gene (reference sequence). V lost 7 bases to trimming and J lost 1 base, with 10 bases between them. CDR3 bases: TGTGCCAGTACCCTCGACAGGAACACTGAAGCTTTCTTT. This codes for CASTLDRNTEAFF.

The J gene is TRBJ1-1, the V gene TRBV9; D not resolved. Trimming left V 4 bases short and J 3 bases short, with 7 bases between. This CDR3 region has 12 residues. The V gene's germline CDR1 is SGDLS and CDR2 YYNGEE. CDR3 residues: CASSPLYTEAFF. The CDR3 coding sequence is TGTGCCAGCAGCCCACTATACACTGAAGCTTTCTTT.